The 25 T cell receptor beta chains given below trace back to one sample, sequenced in a study of cytomegalovirus exposure and HLA in healthy donors. Primers included in the PCR were 60 Vbeta and 13 Jbeta primers. Generated by immunoSEQ multiplex PCR, the TCRdb table keeps only in-frame clones and is missing some. The sample yields about 160,000 clones, around 81% seen once. Material for sequencing was PBMCs. These receptors were collected from a woman aged 40 to 49 in good health and CMV-seronegative.

The chain has TRBV30 and TRBJ2-1; 9 bases line up with TRBD2. The germline gives CDR1 GTSNPN, CDR2 SVGIG (reference sequence). V lost 6 bases, J lost 0 bases, and 0 bases stayed unmatched. CDR3 length: 13 amino acids. The CDR3 loop is CACSGSSYNEQFF. In nucleotides, the CDR3 is TGTGCCTGTAGCGGGAGCTCCTACAATGAGCAGTTCTTC.

This chain joins TRBV5-1 and TRBJ1-4; 9 nucleotides agree with TRBD1. The CDR3 is 15 amino acids. Trimming at V came to 4 bases and at J to 1 base, leaving 2 bases not matched to a gene. The V gene's germline CDR1 is SGHRS and CDR2 YFSETQ. The CDR3 DNA is TGCGCCAGCAGCGTGGGACAGGGAACTAATGAAAAACTGTTTTTT. As protein: CASSVGQGTNEKLFF.

This clone showed up just a few times. This chain connects TRBV7-8 to TRBJ2-7; TRBD2 agrees at 11 bases. Germline CDR1 reads SGHVS; CDR2 reads FQNEAQ. V lost 2 bases and J lost 1; bases outside the gene matches: 4. The CDR3 sequence is 16 residues long. The CDR3 DNA reads as TGTGCCAGCAGCTTACAGTTAGCGGGAGGGTCCTACGAGCAGTACTTC. Translated: CASSLQLAGGSYEQYF.

The V gene is TRBV4-1, the J gene TRBJ2-7; 7 bases are shared with TRBD2. CDR3 length: 14 amino acids. The germline CDR1 and CDR2 sequences are MGHRA and YSYEKL. V lost 0 bases, J lost 6 bases, and 5 bases stayed unmatched. CDR3 in DNA: TGCGCCAGCAGCCAAGACGGCAGGGAGGGCGAGCAGTACTTC. This encodes CASSQDGREGEQYF.

This chain connects TRBV2 to TRBJ2-2; 8 positions match TRBD2. Germline V lookup: CDR1 SNHLY, CDR2 FYNNEI. This CDR3 comprises 16 residues. Trimming cost V 3 bases and J 4 bases; bases outside gene matches: 7. CDR3 in DNA: TGTGCCAGCAGTGAGAGTGGCGGGAGGAGCACCGGGGAGCTGTTTTTT. Translation gives CASSESGGRSTGELFF.

The chain joins TRBV6-5 to TRBJ2-7; 8 bases line up with TRBD1. In germline, CDR1 is MNHEY, CDR2 SVGAGI. V trimming: 4 bases; J trimming: 6 bases; junction bases outside the gene matches: 11. The CDR3 totals 15 residues. The CDR3 nucleotides are TGTGCCAGCAGTTCCCCCGACAGGGGTGGTGGCGAGCAGTACTTC. This encodes CASSSPDRGGGEQYF.

The J gene is TRBJ2-5, the V gene TRBV28; D remains ambiguous. CDR1 is MDHEN, CDR2 SYDVKM, per germline. Trimming removed 7 bases at V and 3 bases at J, with 6 bases between. This CDR3 comprises 11 residues. The CDR3 DNA reads TGTGCCAGCACCTCCGAAGAGACCCAGTACTTC. It specifies CASTSEETQYF.

This clone was seen a handful of times. The gene calls are TRBV30 and TRBJ1-4; 8 bases line up with TRBD1. In germline, CDR1 is GTSNPN, CDR2 SVGIG (reference sequence). Trimming cost V 0 bases and J 5 bases; bases outside gene matches: 23. CDR3 length equals 21 residues. CDR3 in DNA: TGTGCCTGGAGTGTTGGGCATGGGACAGGTTTAGGGGTGAATCTAAATGAAAAACTGTTTTTT. It specifies CAWSVGHGTGLGVNLNEKLFF.

The rearrangement joins TRBV5-1 to TRBJ2-3; D gene uncertain. CDR1 is SGHRS, CDR2 YFSETQ, per germline. The CDR3 runs to 15 residues. V was trimmed by 0 bases and J by 0 bases, leaving 8 bases between them. This CDR3 is CASSLGLSSTDTQYF. The CDR3 coding sequence is TGCGCCAGCAGCTTGGGCCTCAGTAGCACAGATACGCAGTATTTT.

As DNA, the CDR3 is TGTGCCATCAGTGAGTCGGTGGGGGGTGAGAGTCAGCCCCAGCATTTT. Its protein product is CAISESVGGESQPQHF. V and J are TRBV10-3 and TRBJ1-5; a possible D gene is TRBD1 (5 bases). Germline lookup yields CDR1 ENHRY and CDR2 SYGVKD. The CDR3 length is 16 residues. Trimming cost V 0 bases and J 6 bases, with 15 bases left between them.

The rearrangement uses TRBV6-4 and TRBJ2-1, with 14 bases that match TRBD2. V dropped 6 bases and J dropped 8; count of bases not matched to a gene: 6. The CDR3 covers 15 residues. Germline V lookup: CDR1 MRHNA, CDR2 SNTAGT. CDR3 in DNA: TGTGCCAGCAGAATGACTAGCGGGGGGGTTTATGAGCAGTTCTTC. As protein: CASRMTSGGVYEQFF.

The rearrangement uses TRBV27 and TRBJ1-2; D call uncertain. The CDR3 spans 14 residues. Germline loops: CDR1 MNHEY, CDR2 SMNVEV (reference sequence). Trimming removed 1 base at V and 1 base at J, with 7 bases between. CDR3 nucleotides: TGTGCCAGCAGTTTATTGGGCAGTAACTATGGCTACACCTTC. Protein: CASSLLGSNYGYTF.

V gene TRBV7-9 combines with J gene TRBJ2-1; D uncertain. CDR1 is SEHNR, CDR2 FQNEAQ, per germline (reference sequence). The CDR3 is made up of 12 amino acids. Trimming pared 5 bases from V and 7 bases from J, leaving 9 bases between. CDR3 residues: CASSAHMNEQFF. The CDR3 nucleotides are TGTGCCAGCAGCGCCCACATGAATGAGCAGTTCTTC.

The CDR3 loop reads CASRLAGAEQFF. The CDR3 coding sequence is TGTGCCAGCAGGCTAGCGGGAGCTGAGCAGTTCTTC. The genes are TRBV6-1 and TRBJ2-1, with 10 positions matching TRBD2. This CDR3 is 12 amino acids long. After removal of 6 bases from V and 9 bases from J, the junction contained 2 bases not matched to a gene. CDR1 and CDR2 (germline): MNHNS, SASEGT.

This sequence joins TRBV5-1 and TRBJ2-3; TRBD2 matches 9 bases. V gave up 4 bases and J gave up 4 bases; unmatched junction bases: 10. Germline V gene sequence: CDR1 SGHRS, CDR2 YFSETQ. The CDR3 length is 16 residues. The CDR3 is CASSLVKREDSDTQYF. The CDR3 nucleotides are TGCGCCAGCAGCCTAGTCAAGCGGGAGGACTCAGATACGCAGTATTTT.

The chain links TRBV15 to TRBJ2-4; unclear D gene. V was cut by 3 bases and J by 0 bases, with 12 bases left in between. CDR3 length equals 16 residues. Germline V gene data show CDR1 as LNHNV and CDR2 as YYDKDF (reference sequence). The CDR3 loop reads CATSSVLQLAKNIQYF. The DNA for the CDR3 is TGTGCCACCAGCAGTGTCTTACAGCTAGCCAAAAACATTCAGTACTTC.

The gene calls are TRBV30 and TRBJ1-6; the match to TRBD1 covers 7 bases. The trim removed 0 bases at V and 11 bases at J, leaving 10 bases unmatched. The CDR3 extends over 15 amino acids. Germline V CDR1 and CDR2: GTSNPN, SVGIG (reference sequence). CDR3 residues: CAWSVGTRDSPPLHF. CDR3 nucleotides: TGTGCCTGGAGTGTAGGGACCCGGGACAGCCCACCCCTCCACTTT.

This clone has just a few counts. CDR3 nucleotides: TGTGCCAGCAGCCAAGATCTGAGGGAGGGGACAGGGGAAGGCACCATATATTTT. It encodes CASSQDLREGTGEGTIYF. The rearrangement joins TRBV4-2 to TRBJ1-3; TRBD1 matches 10 bases. The V segment lost 0 bases and the J segment 9 bases; nucleotides outside the gene matches: 14. This CDR3 comprises 18 residues. Germline V lookup: CDR1 LGHNA, CDR2 YNFKEQ.

The rearrangement joins TRBV4-2 to TRBJ1-4; weak D call: TRBD1 (5 bases). CDR3 length: 18 residues. Germline V gene lookup returns CDR1 LGHNA and CDR2 YNFKEQ. Trimming left V 0 bases short and J 7 bases short, with 21 bases between. In DNA form, the CDR3 reads TGTGCCAGCAGCCAAGATAATGGGCAGGGAAGTTGGAGTGAAAAACTGTTTTTT. Its translation: CASSQDNGQGSWSEKLFF.

The sample holds one count of this clone. The rearrangement uses TRBV9 and TRBJ1-4, with TRBD1 as a possible D gene (6 bases). This CDR3 is built from 18 residues. The germline CDR1 and CDR2 sequences are SGDLS and YYNGEE. Trimming removed 4 bases at V and 0 bases at J, with 19 bases between. DNA of the CDR3: TGTGCCAGCAGCTCTACCCAAGGGGGTACCTCAACTAATGAAAAACTGTTTTTT. Translation: CASSSTQGGTSTNEKLFF.

The genes are TRBV30 and TRBJ1-6, with a tentative D call TRBD1 (5 bases). Trimming took off 1 base at V and 7 bases at J, with 14 bases between the two ends. The CDR3 extends over 15 amino acids. CDR1 and CDR2 (germline): GTSNPN, SVGIG (reference sequence). In DNA, the CDR3 is TGTGCCTGGAGTGCCGACAGAAGGCGGAATTCACCCCTCCACTTT. This encodes CAWSADRRRNSPLHF.

This sequence joins TRBV6-5 and TRBJ2-2; D might be TRBD2 (6 bases). Germline V CDR1 and CDR2: MNHEY, SVGAGI. CDR3 size: 14 residues. Trimming took 6 bases from V and 2 from J, leaving 10 bases between them. The chain's CDR3 is CASSPGLNTGELFF. The DNA of the CDR3 is TGTGCCAGCAGCCCGGGACTTAACACCGGGGAGCTGTTTTTT.

This chain joins TRBV19 and TRBJ1-5; 7 bases line up with TRBD1. The CDR3 contains 15 residues. Looked up from germline, CDR1 is LNHDA and CDR2 is SQIVND (reference sequence). V lost 4 bases and J lost 4; bases outside the gene matches: 7. CDR3 in DNA: TGTGCCAGTAGTACCTCCGGGACAGCGAATCAGCCCCAGCATTTT. Translation: CASSTSGTANQPQHF.

The chain carries TRBV27 and TRBJ1-1, with 7 bases aligning to TRBD1. Trimming cost V 8 bases and J 6 bases; bases outside gene matches: 18. The CDR3 totals 16 residues. Germline loops: CDR1 MNHEY, CDR2 SMNVEV (reference sequence). CDR3 sequence: CASRVETGAQGAEAFF. CDR3 sequence (DNA): TGTGCCAGCCGAGTTGAAACAGGGGCGCAAGGCGCTGAAGCTTTCTTT.

CDR3: CASSLGRHTEAFF. CDR3 nucleotide sequence: TGTGCCAGCAGCTTAGGCAGGCACACTGAAGCTTTCTTT. V usage is TRBV11-3 and J usage is TRBJ1-1; D remains unclear. From germline, CDR1 is SGHNT and CDR2 YENEEA. V was shortened by 1 base and J by 3 bases, with 6 bases between the two germline ends. This CDR3 region has 13 residues.